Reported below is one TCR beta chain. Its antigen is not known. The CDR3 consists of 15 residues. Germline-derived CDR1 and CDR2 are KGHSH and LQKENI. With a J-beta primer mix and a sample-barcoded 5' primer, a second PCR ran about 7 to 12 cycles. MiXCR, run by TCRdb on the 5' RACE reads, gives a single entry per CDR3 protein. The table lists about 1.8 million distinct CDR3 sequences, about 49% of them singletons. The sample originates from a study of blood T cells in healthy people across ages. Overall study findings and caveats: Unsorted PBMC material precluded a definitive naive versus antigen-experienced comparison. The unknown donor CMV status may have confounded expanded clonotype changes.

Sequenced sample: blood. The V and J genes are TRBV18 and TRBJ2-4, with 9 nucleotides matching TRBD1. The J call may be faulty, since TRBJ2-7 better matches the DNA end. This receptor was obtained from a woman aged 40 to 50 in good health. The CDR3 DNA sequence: TGTGCCAGCTCACCGGGACAGGGAGGGCTCTACGAGCAGTACTTC. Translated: CASSPGQGGLYEQYF.